This paragraph reports one T cell receptor (beta chain). Its matching antigen is unknown. The data were taken from a study of chemoradiotherapy in HPV16-positive cancers. The study's findings and limits: HPV-specific T cells were functionally defined from only a couple of HPV16-positive patients.

Profiled with immunoSEQ multiplex PCR; TCRdb holds only in-frame clones, not every one. The sample includes approximately 12,000 clones, around 72% seen only once; the top ten take 8.3%. The V and J ends lost 7 bases and 3 bases respectively, with 17 bases between them. Germline CDR1 SGHRS, CDR2 YFSETQ. This CDR3 comprises 14 residues. The specimen was taken from a patient who underwent chemoradiotherapy. The receptor comes from a human donor with HPV-associated anogenital cancer. The genes are TRBV5-1 and TRBJ2-7, with D perhaps matching TRBD1 (6 bases). The CDR3 DNA sequence: TGCGCCAGCTCCCTGGGGGCTTATAACTACGAGCAGTACTTC. Protein product: CASSLGAYNYEQYF.